This T cell receptor beta chain is from a study of cytomegalovirus exposure and HLA in healthy donors. Findings of the study overall: Excluded were some V segments that proved indistinguishable, including TRBV6-2 and TRBV6-3.

The PCR ran on 60 Vbeta and 13 Jbeta primers. Clones were sequenced by immunoSEQ multiplex PCR, and TCRdb holds only the in-frame ones, with some missing. The table includes over 150,000 clones, approximately 80% detected once. Germline loops: CDR1 LNHDA, CDR2 SQIVND (reference sequence). The CDR3 is made up of 16 amino acids. Regarding this clone: The antigen remains undetermined.

This sequence originates from a boy under 18 in good health and CMV-seronegative. The chain joins TRBV19 to TRBJ2-7; no firm D call. Matching the DNA end better, TRBJ2-1 makes the J call doubtful. Material: PBMCs. CDR3 sequence (DNA): TGTGCCAGTAGTATAGAAAGCGCCAGCTCCTACAATGAGCAGTTCTTC. This sequence encodes CASSIESASSYNEQFF.